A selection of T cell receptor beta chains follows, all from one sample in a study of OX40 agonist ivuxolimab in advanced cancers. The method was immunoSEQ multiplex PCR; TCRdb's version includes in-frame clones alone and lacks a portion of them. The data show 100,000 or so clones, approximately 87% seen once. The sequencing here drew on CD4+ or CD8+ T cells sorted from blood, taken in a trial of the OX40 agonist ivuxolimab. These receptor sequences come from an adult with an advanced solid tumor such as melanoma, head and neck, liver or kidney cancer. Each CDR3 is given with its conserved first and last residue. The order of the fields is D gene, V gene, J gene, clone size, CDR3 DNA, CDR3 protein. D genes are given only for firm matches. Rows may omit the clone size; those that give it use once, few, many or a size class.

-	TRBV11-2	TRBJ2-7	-	TGTGCCAGCAGCTGGTCGGGACCCACAAATCACGAGCAGTACTTC	CASSWSGPTNHEQYF
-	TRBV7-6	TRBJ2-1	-	TGTGCCAGCAGCTTAGGGACAGGAGGGAATGAGCAGTTCTTC	CASSLGTGGNEQFF
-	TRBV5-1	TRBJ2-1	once	TGCGCCAGCAGAACTTTAGTGGGTGAGCAGTTCTTC	CASRTLVGEQFF
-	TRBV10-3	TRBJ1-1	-	TGTGCCATCAGTGAGTCCATGGGAAAGACAGCCAACACTGAAGCTTTCTTT	CAISESMGKTANTEAFF
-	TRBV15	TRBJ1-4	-	TGTGCCACCAGCAGAGGGGGGATAGTTGAAAAACTGTTTTTT	CATSRGGIVEKLFF
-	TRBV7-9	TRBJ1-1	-	TGTGCCAGCAGCTTAGTTGGGCCGAACACTGAAGCTTTCTTT	CASSLVGPNTEAFF
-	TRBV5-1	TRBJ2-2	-	TGCGCCAGCAGCTCCAACCCTGACAGAGCTAGCACCGGGGAGCTGTTTTTT	CASSSNPDRASTGELFF
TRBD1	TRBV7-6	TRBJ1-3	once	TGTGCCAGCAGCTTAGACAGGGGGCTCATATATTTT	CASSLDRGLIYF
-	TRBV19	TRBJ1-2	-	TGTGCCAGTAGTTCCGGACCCGATGCATCCTATGGCTACACCTTC	CASSSGPDASYGYTF
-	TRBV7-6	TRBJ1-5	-	TGTGCCAGCAGCTTATTGGGGGGCAGTCAGCCCCAGCATTTT	CASSLLGGSQPQHF
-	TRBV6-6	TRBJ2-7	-	TGTGCCAGCACCCCAGGGGAAGCGGGAACCTACGAGCAGTACTTC	CASTPGEAGTYEQYF
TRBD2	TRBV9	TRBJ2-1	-	TGTGCCAGCAGCGGGGCCGGGACTAGCGGGAATGAGCAGTTCTTC	CASSGAGTSGNEQFF
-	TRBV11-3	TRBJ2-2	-	TGTGCCAGCAGCCCCCTCAGGGTTGGCCGGGAGCTGTTTTTT	CASSPLRVGRELFF